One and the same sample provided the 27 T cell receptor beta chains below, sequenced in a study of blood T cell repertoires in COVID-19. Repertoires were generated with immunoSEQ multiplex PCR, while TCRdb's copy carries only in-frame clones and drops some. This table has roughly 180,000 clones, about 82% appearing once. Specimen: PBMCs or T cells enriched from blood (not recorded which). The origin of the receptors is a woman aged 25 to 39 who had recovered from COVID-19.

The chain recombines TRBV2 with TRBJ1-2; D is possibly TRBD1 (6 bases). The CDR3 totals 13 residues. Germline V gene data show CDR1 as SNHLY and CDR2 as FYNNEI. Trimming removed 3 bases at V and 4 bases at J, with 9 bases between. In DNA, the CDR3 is TGTGCCAGCAGTGAGACAGGTTCCTATGGCTACACCTTC. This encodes CASSETGSYGYTF.

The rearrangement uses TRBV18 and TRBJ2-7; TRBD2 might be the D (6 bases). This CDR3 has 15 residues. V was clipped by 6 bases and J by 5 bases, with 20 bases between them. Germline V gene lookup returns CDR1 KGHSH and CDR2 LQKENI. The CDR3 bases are TGTGCCAGCTCTCCATTAGCTCGGAGGGCAGACGAGCAGTACTTC. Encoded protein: CASSPLARRADEQYF.

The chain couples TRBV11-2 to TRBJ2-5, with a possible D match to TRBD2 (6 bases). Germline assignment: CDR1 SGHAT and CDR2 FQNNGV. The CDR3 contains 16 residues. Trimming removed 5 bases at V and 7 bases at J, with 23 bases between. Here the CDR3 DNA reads TGTGCCAGCAGCGGGACTGGGTCGAGCGTTATGAGGACCCAGTACTTC. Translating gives CASSGTGSSVMRTQYF. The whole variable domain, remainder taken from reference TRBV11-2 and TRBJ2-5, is EAGVAQSPRYKIIEKRQSVAFWCNPISGHATLYWYQQILGQGPKLLIQFQNNGVVDDSQLPKDRFSAERLKGVDSTLKIQPAKLEDSAVYLCASSGTGSSVMRTQYFGPGTRLLVL.

The CDR3 region is CASSFSTSEQYF. The CDR3 DNA is TGTGCCAGCAGTTTTAGCACCAGCGAGCAGTACTTC. This chain uses TRBV28 with TRBJ2-7; D ambiguous. The germline V and J ends were trimmed by 3 bases and 6 bases, with 9 bases remaining between them. The CDR3 extends over 12 amino acids. Per the germline V gene, CDR1 is MDHEN and CDR2 is SYDVKM. The full variable domain, with the rest looked up from reference TRBV28 and TRBJ2-7, is DVKVTQSSRYLVKRTGEKVFLECVQDMDHENMFWYRQDPGLGLRLIYFSYDVKMKEKGDIPEGYSVSREKKERFSLILESASTNQTSMYLCASSFSTSEQYFGPGTRLTVT.

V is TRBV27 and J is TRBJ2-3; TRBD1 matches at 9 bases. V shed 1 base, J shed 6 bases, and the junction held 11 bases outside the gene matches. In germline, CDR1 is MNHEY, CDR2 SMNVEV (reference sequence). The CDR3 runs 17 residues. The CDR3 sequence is CASSLLRDRATEDTQYF. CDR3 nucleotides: TGTGCCAGCAGTTTATTGAGGGACAGGGCCACGGAGGATACGCAGTATTTT.

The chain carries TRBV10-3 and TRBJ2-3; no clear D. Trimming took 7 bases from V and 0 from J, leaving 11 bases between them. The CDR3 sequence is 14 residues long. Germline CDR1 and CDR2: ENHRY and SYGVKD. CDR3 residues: CAIKGAYSTDTQYF. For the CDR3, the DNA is TGTGCCATCAAAGGAGCCTATAGCACAGATACGCAGTATTTT.

In nucleotides, the CDR3 is TGCGCCAGCAGCCCCTTAGGGGGTGCGATTGACCGCCAGCATTTT. Its translation is CASSPLGGAIDRQHF. This chain joins TRBV4-1 and TRBJ1-5, with a possible D match to TRBD1 (6 bases). The CDR3 consists of 15 residues. Germline lookup yields CDR1 MGHRA and CDR2 YSYEKL. Trimming removed 4 bases from V and 12 bases from J, with 22 bases in between.

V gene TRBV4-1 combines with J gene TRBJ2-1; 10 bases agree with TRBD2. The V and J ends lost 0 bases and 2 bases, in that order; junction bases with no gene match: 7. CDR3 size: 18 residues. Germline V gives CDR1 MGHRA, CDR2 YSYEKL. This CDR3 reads CASSQDPPGLATYNEQFF. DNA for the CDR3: TGCGCCAGCAGCCAAGACCCACCGGGACTAGCGACCTACAATGAGCAGTTCTTC.

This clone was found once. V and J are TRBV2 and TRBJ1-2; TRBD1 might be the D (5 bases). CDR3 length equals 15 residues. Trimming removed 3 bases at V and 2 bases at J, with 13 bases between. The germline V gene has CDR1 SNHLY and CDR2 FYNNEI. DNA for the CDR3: TGTGCCAGCAGTGAGGGGCAGGCTGGAAACTATGGCTACACCTTC. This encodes CASSEGQAGNYGYTF.

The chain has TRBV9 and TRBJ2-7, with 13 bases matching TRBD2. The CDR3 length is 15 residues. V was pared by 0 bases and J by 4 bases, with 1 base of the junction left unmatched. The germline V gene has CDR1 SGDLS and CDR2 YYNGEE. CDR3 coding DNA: TGTGCCAGCAGCGTAGGGACTAGCGGGGGATACGAGCAGTACTTC. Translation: CASSVGTSGGYEQYF.

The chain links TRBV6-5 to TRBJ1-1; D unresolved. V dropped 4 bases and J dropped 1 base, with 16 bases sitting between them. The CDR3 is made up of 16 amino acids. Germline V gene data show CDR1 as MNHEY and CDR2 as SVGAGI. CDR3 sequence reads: CASSSGSGRGNTEAFF. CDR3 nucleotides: TGTGCCAGCAGTTCTGGCAGTGGGCGGGGGAACACTGAAGCTTTCTTT.

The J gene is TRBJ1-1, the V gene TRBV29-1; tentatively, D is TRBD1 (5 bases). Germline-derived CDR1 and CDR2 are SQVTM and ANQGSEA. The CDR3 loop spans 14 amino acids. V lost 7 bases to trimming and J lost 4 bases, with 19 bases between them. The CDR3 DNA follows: TGCAGCGCCAAACCATGGCAGGGTGGCACTGAAGCTTTCTTT. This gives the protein CSAKPWQGGTEAFF. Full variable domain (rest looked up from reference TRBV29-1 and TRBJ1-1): SAVISQKPSRDICQRGTSLTIQCQVDSQVTMMFWYRQQPGQSLTLIATANQGSEATYESGFVIDKFPISRPNLTFSTLTVSNMSPEDSSIYLCSAKPWQGGTEAFFGQGTRLTVV.

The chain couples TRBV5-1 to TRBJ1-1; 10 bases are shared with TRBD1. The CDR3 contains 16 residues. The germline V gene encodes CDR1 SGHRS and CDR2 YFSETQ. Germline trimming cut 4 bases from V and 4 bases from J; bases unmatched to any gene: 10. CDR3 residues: CASSVSGTGVGTEAFF. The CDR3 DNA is TGCGCCAGCAGCGTCTCCGGGACAGGGGTGGGCACTGAAGCTTTCTTT.

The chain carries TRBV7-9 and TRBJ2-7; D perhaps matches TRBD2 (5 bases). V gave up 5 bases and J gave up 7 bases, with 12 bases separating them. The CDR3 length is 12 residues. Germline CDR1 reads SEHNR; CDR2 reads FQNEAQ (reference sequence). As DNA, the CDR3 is TGTGCCAGCAGCCCGACCGGACTTGAGCAGTACTTC. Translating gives CASSPTGLEQYF.

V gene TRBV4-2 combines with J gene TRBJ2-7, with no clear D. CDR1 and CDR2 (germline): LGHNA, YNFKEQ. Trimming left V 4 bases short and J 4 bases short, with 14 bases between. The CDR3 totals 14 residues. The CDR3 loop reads CASSPTPIGYEQYF. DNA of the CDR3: TGTGCCAGCAGCCCTACCCCAATCGGGTACGAGCAGTACTTC.

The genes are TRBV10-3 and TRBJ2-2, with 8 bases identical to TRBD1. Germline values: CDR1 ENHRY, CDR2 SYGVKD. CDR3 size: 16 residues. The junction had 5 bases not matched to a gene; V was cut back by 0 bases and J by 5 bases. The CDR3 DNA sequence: TGTGCCATCAGTGAGTCCACAGGGGGGAGGACCGGGGAGCTGTTTTTT. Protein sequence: CAISESTGGRTGELFF.

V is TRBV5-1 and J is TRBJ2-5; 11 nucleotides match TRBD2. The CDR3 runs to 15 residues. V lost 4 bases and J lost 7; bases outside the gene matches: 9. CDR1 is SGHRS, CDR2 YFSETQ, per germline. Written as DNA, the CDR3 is TGCGCCAGCAGCACGGGGACTAGCGGCCCCGGGACCCAGTACTTC. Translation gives CASSTGTSGPGTQYF.

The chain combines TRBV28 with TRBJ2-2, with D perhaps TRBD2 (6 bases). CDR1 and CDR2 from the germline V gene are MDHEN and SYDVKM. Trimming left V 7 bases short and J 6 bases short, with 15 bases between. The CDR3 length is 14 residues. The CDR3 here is CASNNAGIAGELFF. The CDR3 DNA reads TGTGCCAGCAATAACGCGGGGATCGCCGGGGAGCTGTTTTTT.

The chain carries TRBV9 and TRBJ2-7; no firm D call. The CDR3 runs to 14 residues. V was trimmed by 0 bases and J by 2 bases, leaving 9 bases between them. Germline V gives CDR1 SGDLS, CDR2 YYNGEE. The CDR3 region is CASSVDAVTYEQYF. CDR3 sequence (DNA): TGTGCCAGCAGCGTAGATGCGGTTACCTACGAGCAGTACTTC.

CDR3 sequence: CSVGQGATNEKLFF. DNA for the CDR3: TGCAGCGTAGGACAGGGGGCAACTAATGAAAAACTGTTTTTT. This chain connects TRBV29-1 to TRBJ1-4; 10 bases line up with TRBD1. V lost 6 bases to trimming and J lost 0 bases; unmatched junction nucleotides: 1. This CDR3 region has 14 residues. Per germline, CDR1 SQVTM and CDR2 ANQGSEA.

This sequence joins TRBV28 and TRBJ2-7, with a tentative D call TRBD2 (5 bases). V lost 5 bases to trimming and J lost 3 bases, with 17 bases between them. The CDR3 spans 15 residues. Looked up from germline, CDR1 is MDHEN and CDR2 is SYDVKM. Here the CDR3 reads CASSKRGRMRYEQYF. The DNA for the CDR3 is TGTGCCAGCAGTAAAAGAGGGAGAATGCGCTACGAGCAGTACTTC.

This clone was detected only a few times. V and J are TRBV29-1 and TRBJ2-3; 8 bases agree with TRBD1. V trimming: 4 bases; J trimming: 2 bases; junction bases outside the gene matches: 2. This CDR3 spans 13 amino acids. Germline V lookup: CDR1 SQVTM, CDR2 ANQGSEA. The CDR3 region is CSVGTGITDTQYF. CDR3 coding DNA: TGCAGCGTTGGGACAGGGATCACAGATACGCAGTATTTT.

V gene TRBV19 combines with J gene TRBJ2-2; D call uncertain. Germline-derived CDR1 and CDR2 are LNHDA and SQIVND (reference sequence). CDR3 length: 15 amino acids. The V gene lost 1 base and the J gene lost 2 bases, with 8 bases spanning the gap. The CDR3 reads CASSIGLYNTGELFF. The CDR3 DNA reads TGTGCCAGTAGTATAGGACTTTATAACACCGGGGAGCTGTTTTTT.

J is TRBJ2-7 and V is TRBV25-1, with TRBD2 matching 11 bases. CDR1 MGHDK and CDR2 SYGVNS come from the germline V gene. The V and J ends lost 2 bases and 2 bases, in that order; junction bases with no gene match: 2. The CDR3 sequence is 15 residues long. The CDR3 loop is CASSELAGGAYEQYF. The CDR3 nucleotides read TGTGCCAGCAGTGAACTAGCGGGAGGAGCCTACGAGCAGTACTTC.

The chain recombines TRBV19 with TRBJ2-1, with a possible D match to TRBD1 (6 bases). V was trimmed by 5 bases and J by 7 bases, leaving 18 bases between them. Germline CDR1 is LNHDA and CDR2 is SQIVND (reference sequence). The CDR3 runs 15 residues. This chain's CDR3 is CASSLMAGALNEQFF. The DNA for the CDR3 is TGTGCCAGTAGTCTAATGGCAGGGGCGTTGAATGAGCAGTTCTTC.

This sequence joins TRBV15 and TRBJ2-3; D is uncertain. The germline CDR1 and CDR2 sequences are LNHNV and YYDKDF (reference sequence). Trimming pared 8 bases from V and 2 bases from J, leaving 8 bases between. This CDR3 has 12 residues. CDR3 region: CATEAATDTQYF. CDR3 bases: TGTGCCACCGAGGCGGCCACAGATACGCAGTATTTT.

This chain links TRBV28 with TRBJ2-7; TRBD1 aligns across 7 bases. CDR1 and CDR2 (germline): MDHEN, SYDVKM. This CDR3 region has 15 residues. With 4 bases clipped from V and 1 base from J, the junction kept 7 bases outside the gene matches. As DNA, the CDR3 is TGTGCCAGCAGTTCGGGACAGTTTTCGTCCTACGAGCAGTACTTC. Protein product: CASSSGQFSSYEQYF.